The 21 T cell receptor beta chains in this list originate from one sample, sequenced in a study of shared clonotypes between healthy human individuals. Here immunoSEQ multiplex PCR was the method, and the copy in TCRdb shows in-frame clones only, minus some. The sample yields 950,000 to 1,300,000 clones, about 76% seen once. Sequenced: memory CD4+ T cells sorted from blood. Subset denoted: CD45RA-negative fraction. All receptors derive from a man aged 18 to 30 in good health.

This clone has just a few counts. The chain carries TRBV9 and TRBJ1-5; TRBD1 matches at 10 bases. The CDR3 loop spans 16 amino acids. Per germline, CDR1 SGDLS and CDR2 YYNGEE. J gave up 0 bases and V 4 bases, and 4 bases lay outside the gene matches. The CDR3 nucleotides read TGTGCCAGCAGCCGAGGGACAGGGGATAGCAATCAGCCCCAGCATTTT. This sequence encodes CASSRGTGDSNQPQHF.

J is TRBJ1-5 and V is TRBV11-2; tentative D call: TRBD1 (6 bases). V shed 1 base and J shed 6 bases, with 13 bases lying between them. Germline V CDR1 and CDR2: SGHAT, FQNNGV. This CDR3 comprises 15 residues. CDR3: CASSLAGASAQPQHF. CDR3 nucleotides: TGTGCCAGCAGCTTAGCGGGGGCAAGTGCTCAGCCCCAGCATTTT.

This clone was seen a handful of times. The chain couples TRBV6-6 to TRBJ2-2; tentatively, D is TRBD1 (5 bases). There are 14 residues in the CDR3. In germline, CDR1 is MNHNY, CDR2 SVGAGI (reference sequence). The ends were cut back, 10 bases at V and 3 bases at J, with 15 bases in the middle. DNA for the CDR3: TGTGCCATAAGGAGACAGATGGACACCGGGGAGCTGTTTTTT. The encoded protein is CAIRRQMDTGELFF.

The chain recombines TRBV5-4 with TRBJ2-7, with 7 nucleotides matching TRBD1. The CDR3 length is 15 residues. J gave up 5 bases and V 4 bases, and 12 bases lay outside the gene matches. Germline CDR1 reads SGHNT; CDR2 reads YYREEE (reference sequence). The CDR3 protein is CASSLDRAIRNEQYF. In DNA, the CDR3 is TGTGCCAGCAGCCTCGACAGGGCAATTAGAAACGAGCAGTACTTC.

The chain couples TRBV25-1 to TRBJ1-6; D gene unclear. Germline CDR1 and CDR2: MGHDK and SYGVNS. Trimming stripped 2 bases from V and 6 bases from J, with 8 bases between. This CDR3 has 14 amino acids. The CDR3 loop is CASSETGFNSPLHF. The CDR3 bases are TGTGCCAGCAGTGAAACGGGATTTAATTCACCCCTCCACTTT.

The rearrangement joins TRBV10-2 to TRBJ2-3; the match to TRBD2 covers 15 bases. CDR1 is WSHSY and CDR2 is SAAADI in the germline V gene. This CDR3 region has 18 residues. The junction had 4 bases not matched to a gene; V was cut back by 0 bases and J by 3 bases. Here the CDR3 DNA reads TGCGCCAGCAGTGAGTCCCGGACTAGCGGGGGGGGGACAGATACGCAGTATTTT. Amino acid sequence: CASSESRTSGGGTDTQYF.

The chain joins TRBV2 to TRBJ1-5; 8 nucleotides match TRBD1. The CDR3 length is 14 residues. Germline lookup yields CDR1 SNHLY and CDR2 FYNNEI. The trim removed 7 bases at V and 9 bases at J, leaving 11 bases unmatched. For the CDR3, the DNA is TGTGCCAGCACGCAGGGACAGGCCCGATGGCCCCAGCATTTT. Protein product: CASTQGQARWPQHF.

This clone was seen more than once but under ten times. Other nucleotide sequences from this sample produce the same CDR3. The chain joins TRBV6-5 to TRBJ1-5; no clear D. With 6 bases removed from V and 2 bases from J, the gap between germline ends came to 8 bases. Germline-derived CDR1 and CDR2 are MNHEY and SVGAGI. This CDR3 has 13 amino acids. CDR3 region: CASRERGNQPQHF. The CDR3 nucleotides are TGTGCCAGCAGAGAAAGGGGCAATCAGCCCCAGCATTTT.

This clone appeared a single time. The rearrangement joins TRBV7-9 to TRBJ2-2, with 8 bases lining up with TRBD2. Germline V CDR1 and CDR2: SEHNR, FQNEAQ (reference sequence). CDR3 length: 16 residues. V shed 5 bases and J 0 bases; nucleotides not matched to a gene: 5. DNA for the CDR3: TGTGCCAGCAGCCTGATAGCGGGGCCGAACACCGGGGAGCTGTTTTTT. It encodes CASSLIAGPNTGELFF.

V gene TRBV7-2 combines with J gene TRBJ2-7; D unresolved. Germline lookup yields CDR1 SGHTA and CDR2 FQGNSA. The V and J ends lost 4 bases and 5 bases respectively, with 12 bases between them. The CDR3 is 13 amino acids. In DNA form, the CDR3 reads TGTGCCAGCAGCTCCACTGGACCGGACGAGCAGTACTTC. This translates into CASSSTGPDEQYF. The whole variable domain, remainder taken from reference TRBV7-2 and TRBJ2-7, is GAGVSQSPSNKVTEKGKDVELRCDPISGHTALYWYRQSLGQGLEFLIYFQGNSAPDKSGLPSDRFSAERTGGSVSTLTIQRTQQEDSAVYLCASSSTGPDEQYFGPGTRLTVT.

The chain carries TRBV10-1 and TRBJ2-2; D unresolved. V lost 9 bases, J lost 0 bases, and 11 bases lay in between. This CDR3 region has 14 residues. Germline loops: CDR1 WNHNN, CDR2 SYGVQD (reference sequence). The CDR3 nucleotides are TGCGCCAGTAGCATGGGGACGAACACCGGGGAGCTGTTTTTT. Amino acid sequence: CASSMGTNTGELFF.

In this sample, this clone turned up once. This chain joins TRBV6-1 and TRBJ2-2; D is possibly TRBD1 (6 bases). Germline loops: CDR1 MNHNS, CDR2 SASEGT. The CDR3 has 15 residues. Trimming removed 4 bases at V and 3 bases at J, with 12 bases between. CDR3 region: CASSVTGSYTGELFF. In nucleotides, the CDR3 is TGTGCCAGCAGTGTAACAGGGAGTTACACCGGGGAGCTGTTTTTT.

Only a few counts were recorded for this clone. This same CDR3 is encoded by further DNA sequences in the sample. The V call is TRBV30, the J call TRBJ1-1; no firm D call. The CDR3 consists of 13 residues. Trimming pared 1 base from V and 0 bases from J, leaving 6 bases between. Germline CDR1 reads GTSNPN; CDR2 reads SVGIG (reference sequence). CDR3 nucleotide sequence: TGTGCCTGGAGTGAACGGATGAACACTGAAGCTTTCTTT. It yields the protein CAWSERMNTEAFF.

In its sample, this clone was seen a few times. Other DNA sequences within the sample encode an identical CDR3. The genes are TRBV5-8 and TRBJ2-6, with D possibly being TRBD1 (6 bases). The CDR3 spans 15 residues. V was trimmed by 1 base and J by 1 base, leaving 6 bases between them. Germline loops: CDR1 SGHTS, CDR2 YDEGEE. The CDR3 coding sequence is TGTGCCAGCAGCTTGCAGGGGTCTGGGGCCAACGTCCTGACTTTC. This sequence encodes CASSLQGSGANVLTF.

Many counts were recorded for this clone. The same CDR3 can be traced to other DNA sequences in this sample. The chain joins TRBV19 to TRBJ2-1, with D maybe TRBD2 (5 bases). The CDR3 totals 15 residues. Per the germline V gene, CDR1 is LNHDA and CDR2 is SQIVND (reference sequence). Trimming left V 3 bases short and J 0 bases short, with 9 bases between. CDR3 residues: CASSIEGSSYNEQFF. In DNA form, the CDR3 reads TGTGCCAGTAGTATTGAGGGCAGCTCCTACAATGAGCAGTTCTTC.

The chain recombines TRBV7-6 with TRBJ2-2; D unresolved. CDR3 length: 14 residues. Per the germline V gene, CDR1 is SGHVS and CDR2 is FNYEAQ. Trimming stripped 2 bases from V and 6 bases from J, with 10 bases between. This chain's CDR3 is CASSLLGLPGELFF. In nucleotides, the CDR3 is TGTGCCAGCAGCTTATTGGGTCTCCCCGGGGAGCTGTTTTTT. Drawing the rest from reference TRBV7-6 and TRBJ2-2, the complete variable domain is GAGVSQSPRYKVTKRGQDVALRCDPISGHVSLYWYRQALGQGPEFLTYFNYEAQQDKSGLPNDRFSAERPEGSISTLTIQRTEQRDSAMYRCASSLLGLPGELFFGEGSRLTVL.

This chain links TRBV10-3 with TRBJ1-2; D not certain. Germline CDR1 is ENHRY and CDR2 is SYGVKD. This CDR3 has 12 amino acids. V dropped 4 bases and J dropped 6 bases, with 9 bases sitting between them. The CDR3 reads CAISAREDGYTF. In nucleotides, the CDR3 is TGTGCCATCAGTGCCCGGGAAGATGGCTACACCTTC.

The rearrangement links TRBV7-9 to TRBJ2-7; D is unresolved. Germline values: CDR1 SEHNR, CDR2 FQNEAQ (reference sequence). This CDR3 contains 15 residues. Trimming cost V 2 bases and J 3 bases, with 14 bases left between them. In DNA form, the CDR3 reads TGTGCCAGCAGCTTATGGCCCCAGGATGGCTACGAGCAGTACTTC. Amino acid sequence: CASSLWPQDGYEQYF.

The chain couples TRBV11-2 to TRBJ2-7, with a weak D call TRBD2 (5 bases). CDR3 size: 11 residues. V lost 5 bases, J lost 6 bases, and 8 bases lay in between. CDR1 and CDR2 from the germline V gene are SGHAT and FQNNGV. CDR3 DNA: TGTGCCAGCAGCACTAGACTCGAGCAGTACTTC. Its translation: CASSTRLEQYF.

V is TRBV27 and J is TRBJ2-5; D might be TRBD2 (5 bases). The CDR3 is made up of 15 amino acids. Trimming cost V 2 bases and J 2 bases, with 12 bases left between them. The germline V gene encodes CDR1 MNHEY and CDR2 SMNVEV (reference sequence). The CDR3 DNA sequence: TGTGCCAGCAGTTTAAACGGGGTTCCTCAAGAGACCCAGTACTTC. Amino acid sequence: CASSLNGVPQETQYF.

V usage is TRBV6-1 and J usage is TRBJ1-2; no clear D. Between the trimmed V and J ends, which lost 2 bases and 4 bases, there was a span of 14 bases. The CDR3 runs 15 residues. Germline assignment: CDR1 MNHNS and CDR2 SASEGT. Here the CDR3 reads CASSETALPAYGYTF. DNA of the CDR3: TGTGCCAGCAGTGAAACGGCGTTGCCAGCCTATGGCTACACCTTC.